The T cell receptor (beta chain) described here comes from a study of metastatic and nonmetastatic thyroid tumors. The wider study: For malignant and benign thyroid patients, tumor or nodule tissue and blood were the sources whose repertoires were compared.

The CDR3 is made up of 16 amino acids. Unmatched junction bases numbered 8, after V lost 3 bases and J lost 5 bases. Germline CDR1 is SNHLY and CDR2 is FYNNEI. Original processing methods: To classify distant metastasis in papillary thyroid cancer, a model was built from CDR3 differences across clinicopathological groups. Using MiXCR, TCRdb re-called clones from the PCR reads. The V and J calls shown here were made by TCRdb, not taken from the authors' results. The table includes approximately 16,000 clones, roughly an eighth detected once. This clone was seen many times. Its antigen is not identified. Not a single patient had been given any form of treatment at any point before undergoing thyroid surgery. General observations from the study: Malignant thyroid tumors reportedly exceeded benign nodules significantly in TCR beta diversity, with the difference appearing in blood and tumor.

This TCR derives from a female donor with papillary thyroid cancer or a benign thyroid nodule (not recorded which). Some clones in this sample may be carry-over from other donors' samples. V usage is TRBV2 and J usage is TRBJ2-7, with 12 positions matching TRBD2. Sequenced sample: tumor tissue. CDR3 protein: CASSDRASGGVDEQYF. Written as DNA, the CDR3 is TGTGCCAGCAGTGACCGGGCTAGCGGGGGGGTGGACGAGCAGTACTTC.